This is a list of T cell receptor beta chains from one sample in a study of T-cell reconstitution after alpha-beta-depleted transplantation in children. In TCRdb, the PCR reads were re-called with MiXCR into one record per CDR3 protein. Among 400,000 to 450,000 distinct CDR3 sequences listed, approximately 41% were seen once. Sequences were derived from PBMCs, sampled before TCRalphabeta/CD19-depleted stem cell transplant. Receptors were obtained from a girl aged 2 to 9 with aplastic anemia, due to receive a stem cell transplant. CDR3s include the opening cysteine and the closing phenylalanine or tryptophan. A D gene is named only where the DNA matches it firmly. A clone size is listed for some rows: how often the clone was seen (once, few, many), or a class if it is expanded.

d_call	j_call	clone_size	v_call	cdr3_aa	cdr3_nt
-	TRBJ1-4	many	TRBV20-1	CSAGFGGKGFWNEKLFF	TGCAGTGCCGGATTTGGGGGCAAGGGGTTTTGGAATGAAAAACTGTTTTTT
TRBD2	TRBJ2-1	-	TRBV10-1	CASSVGTRDDEQFF	TGCGCCAGCAGTGTAGGGACTAGGGATGATGAGCAGTTCTTC
-	TRBJ2-3	few	TRBV21-1	CASRQGPGTDTQYF	TGTGCCAGTCGACAGGGGCCCGGCACAGATACGCAGTATTTT
-	TRBJ2-7	-	TRBV10-3	CAISESNPQGLYEQYF	TGTGCCATCAGTGAGTCGAACCCCCAGGGCCTCTACGAGCAGTACTTC
TRBD2	TRBJ2-7	many	TRBV27	CASSLGAGGPYEQYF	TGTGCCAGCAGTTTGGGAGCGGGAGGGCCCTACGAGCAGTACTTC
-	TRBJ1-5	many	TRBV12-3/TRBV12-4	CASSPDRLSNQPQHF	TGTGCCAGCAGTCCAGACAGGCTTAGCAATCAGCCCCAGCATTTT
TRBD1	TRBJ2-2	-	TRBV10-3	CAIGRTGDTGELFF	TGTGCCATAGGGCGGACAGGGGACACCGGGGAGCTGTTTTTT
TRBD1	TRBJ1-4	-	TRBV27	CASRTITGEDEKLFF	TGTGCCAGCAGAACAATCACAGGGGAGGATGAAAAACTGTTTTTT
-	TRBJ1-4	-	TRBV28	CASSSTREKLFF	TGTGCCAGCAGTTCGACCCGTGAAAAACTGTTTTTT
TRBD1	TRBJ2-5	-	TRBV5-1	CASSLAGTGGEETQYF	TGCGCCAGCAGCTTGGCCGGGACAGGGGGCGAAGAGACCCAGTACTTC
TRBD1	TRBJ1-5	-	TRBV12-3/TRBV12-4	CASSLGQGGGHQPQHF	TGTGCCAGCAGTTTGGGACAGGGTGGGGGGCACCAGCCCCAGCATTTT
-	TRBJ2-7	-	TRBV12-3/TRBV12-4	CASSPLQFYEQYF	TGTGCCAGCAGTCCCCTACAGTTCTACGAGCAGTACTTC
TRBD1	TRBJ1-5	-	TRBV20-1	CSAGTGDQPQHF	TGCAGTGCTGGGACAGGGGATCAGCCCCAGCATTTT
TRBD1	TRBJ2-2	-	TRBV5-1	CASSHDRAAGELFF	TGCGCCAGCAGTCACGACAGGGCGGCCGGGGAGCTGTTTTTT
-	TRBJ1-1	-	TRBV20-1	CSAWEGDTEAFF	TGCAGTGCTTGGGAGGGCGACACTGAAGCTTTCTTT
-	TRBJ2-3	-	TRBV6-5	CASTYVDTQYF	TGTGCCAGCACTTACGTAGATACGCAGTATTTT
TRBD2	TRBJ2-7	many	TRBV29-1	CSARLADEQYF	TGCAGCGCCAGACTAGCGGACGAGCAGTACTTC
TRBD1	TRBJ2-2	few	TRBV5-1	CASSLQGALAEGRTGELFF	TGCGCCAGCAGCTTACAGGGGGCTCTAGCGGAGGGGCGGACCGGGGAGCTGTTTTTT
TRBD1	TRBJ2-7	-	TRBV19	CASSMGGQGYEQYF	TGTGCCAGTAGTATGGGGGGACAGGGCTACGAGCAGTACTTC
TRBD2	TRBJ2-1	-	TRBV20-1	CSARDPGLAGRQTYNEQFF	TGCAGTGCTAGAGATCCGGGACTAGCGGGCAGGCAGACCTACAATGAGCAGTTCTTC
-	TRBJ2-1	many	TRBV5-1	CASSWGSGLYNEQFF	TGCGCCAGCAGCTGGGGCTCAGGCCTCTACAATGAGCAGTTCTTC
-	TRBJ2-7	few	TRBV20-1	CSARDPKRTYEQYF	TGCAGTGCTAGAGATCCAAAACGAACCTACGAGCAGTACTTC
-	TRBJ2-7	many	TRBV6-6	CASSPMAGNEQYF	TGTGCCAGCAGCCCCATGGCAGGGAACGAGCAGTACTTC
TRBD2	TRBJ2-3	many	TRBV6-1	CASTGRLAGGPDTQYF	TGTGCCAGCACCGGGAGATTAGCGGGAGGGCCAGATACGCAGTATTTT
-	TRBJ2-2	few	TRBV20-1	CSASGGVTGELFF	TGCAGTGCTAGTGGCGGGGTCACCGGGGAGCTGTTTTTT
-	TRBJ2-7	few	TRBV7-6	CASSSSLGSYEQYF	TGTGCCAGCAGCTCGTCTCTAGGTAGTTACGAGCAGTACTTC
TRBD1	TRBJ1-6	-	TRBV5-1	CASSPDRRHSPLHF	TGCGCCAGCAGCCCGGACAGGCGGCATTCACCCCTCCACTTT
TRBD2	TRBJ2-3	-	TRBV7-8	CASSPPRREGTDTQYF	TGTGCCAGCAGCCCGCCGCGACGGGAGGGCACAGATACGCAGTATTTT
-	TRBJ2-3	few	TRBV20-1	CSAKFRTFTDTQYF	TGCAGTGCCAAGTTTAGGACATTCACAGATACGCAGTATTTT
TRBD2	TRBJ2-3	few	TRBV6-1	CASSEAGVADTQYF	TGTGCCAGCAGTGAGGCGGGAGTAGCAGATACGCAGTATTTT
-	TRBJ2-3	-	TRBV28	CASSSRRAHTDTQYF	TGTGCCAGCAGTTCTCGGCGGGCCCACACAGATACGCAGTATTTT
TRBD2	TRBJ2-7	once	TRBV7-8	CASSPAGRYYEQYF	TGTGCCAGCAGCCCAGCGGGGAGATACTACGAGCAGTACTTC
-	TRBJ2-7	many	TRBV28	CASSRLRRSYEQYF	TGTGCCAGCAGCCGACTGAGGCGCTCCTACGAGCAGTACTTC
-	TRBJ1-4	many	TRBV10-3	CAISESGGRNEKLFF	TGTGCCATCAGTGAGTCGGGAGGGCGGAACGAAAAACTGTTTTTT
-	TRBJ2-5	once	TRBV20-1	CSARDPVGEETQYF	TGCAGTGCTAGAGATCCCGTGGGGGAAGAGACCCAGTACTTC
-	TRBJ2-3	many	TRBV11-2	CASSLERSDTQYF	TGTGCCAGCAGCTTAGAGCGGAGCGATACGCAGTATTTT
TRBD1	TRBJ2-1	few	TRBV5-1	CASSVTGDPHNEQFF	TGCGCCAGCAGCGTCACAGGGGACCCCCACAATGAGCAGTTCTTC
TRBD2	TRBJ2-2	-	TRBV7-6	CASSRTSVNTGELFF	TGTGCCAGCAGCCGGACTAGTGTTAACACCGGGGAGCTGTTTTTT
-	TRBJ2-7	many	TRBV6-2/TRBV6-3	CASSYSDSSSYEQYF	TGTGCCAGCAGTTACTCTGACAGTAGCTCCTACGAGCAGTACTTC
TRBD2	TRBJ2-1	-	TRBV4-2	CASSQGRGGRNEQFF	TGTGCCAGCAGCCAAGGTCGGGGGGGCAGGAATGAGCAGTTCTTC
TRBD2	TRBJ2-3	-	TRBV20-1	CSAGDSHFDAGVTDTQYF	TGCAGTGCTGGAGATTCGCATTTCGACGCGGGGGTCACAGATACGCAGTATTTT
-	TRBJ2-1	-	TRBV9	CASSPQEGSYNEQFF	TGTGCCAGCAGCCCCCAAGAAGGCTCCTACAATGAGCAGTTCTTC
-	TRBJ1-4	-	TRBV7-8	CASSGRVIGGEKLFF	TGTGCCAGCAGCGGGAGGGTCATAGGTGGTGAAAAACTGTTTTTT
TRBD1	TRBJ2-5	many	TRBV5-1	CASSLGTGLQETQYF	TGCGCCAGCAGCTTGGGGACAGGGCTCCAAGAGACCCAGTACTTC
-	TRBJ1-2	few	TRBV3-1	CASSHLHGYGYTF	TGTGCCAGCAGCCATTTACACGGCTATGGCTACACCTTC
TRBD2	TRBJ2-7	-	TRBV28	CASSSSGLAGTGYYEQYF	TGTGCCAGCAGTTCCTCTGGACTAGCGGGGACCGGCTATTACGAGCAGTACTTC
TRBD2	TRBJ2-3	-	TRBV30	CAWGTGTRTSTDTQYF	TGTGCCTGGGGGACCGGGACTAGGACTAGCACAGATACGCAGTATTTT
-	TRBJ1-5	-	TRBV20-1	CSARAPRNSNQPQHF	TGCAGTGCTAGAGCCCCGCGAAATAGCAATCAGCCCCAGCATTTT
TRBD1	TRBJ2-2	-	TRBV24-1	CATSDPIAGTENTGELFF	TGTGCCACCAGTGATCCGATCGCCGGGACAGAAAACACCGGGGAGCTGTTTTTT
-	TRBJ1-4	few	TRBV5-1	CASRPSTGSEKLFF	TGCGCCAGCAGACCTAGTACAGGGAGTGAAAAACTGTTTTTT
TRBD2	TRBJ2-5	-	TRBV5-1	CASSMDGLVRQETQYF	TGCGCCAGCAGCATGGACGGACTAGTGAGGCAAGAGACCCAGTACTTC
-	TRBJ2-7	-	TRBV4-1	CASSQATGSGSLTYEQYF	TGCGCCAGCAGCCAAGCGACAGGGAGCGGGAGTCTTACCTACGAGCAGTACTTC